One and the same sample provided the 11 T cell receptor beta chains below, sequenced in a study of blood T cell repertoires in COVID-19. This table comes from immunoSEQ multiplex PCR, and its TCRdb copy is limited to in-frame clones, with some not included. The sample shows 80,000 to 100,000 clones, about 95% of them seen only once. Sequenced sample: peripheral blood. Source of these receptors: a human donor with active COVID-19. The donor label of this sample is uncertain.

The CDR3 reads CASSQLAGGAYEQYF. CDR3 nucleotides: TGTGCCAGCAGTCAACTAGCGGGAGGCGCCTACGAGCAGTACTTC. V usage is TRBV28 and J usage is TRBJ2-7; the match to TRBD2 covers 12 bases. Germline values: CDR1 MDHEN, CDR2 SYDVKM. With 5 bases clipped from V and 2 bases from J, the junction kept 4 bases outside the gene matches. The CDR3 consists of 15 residues.

CDR3 DNA sequence: TGCGCCAGCAGCCAATTAACAGGGGTGTGGGAGACCCAGTACTTC. It is translated as CASSQLTGVWETQYF. The V call is TRBV4-1, the J call TRBJ2-5, with 7 bases aligning to TRBD1. Germline CDR1 reads MGHRA; CDR2 reads YSYEKL. V was pared by 2 bases and J by 5 bases, with 8 bases of the junction left unmatched. This CDR3 is 15 amino acids long.

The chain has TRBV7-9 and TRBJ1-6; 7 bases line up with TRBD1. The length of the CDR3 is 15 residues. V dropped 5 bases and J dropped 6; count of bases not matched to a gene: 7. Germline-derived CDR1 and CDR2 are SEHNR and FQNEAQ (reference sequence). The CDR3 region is CASSKDRAPNSPLHF. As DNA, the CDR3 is TGTGCCAGCAGCAAAGACAGGGCTCCTAATTCACCCCTCCACTTT.

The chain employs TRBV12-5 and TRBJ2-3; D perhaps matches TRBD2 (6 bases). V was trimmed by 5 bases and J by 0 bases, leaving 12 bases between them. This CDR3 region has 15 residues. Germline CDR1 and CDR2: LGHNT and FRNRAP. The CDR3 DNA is TGTGCTAGTGGTATAGGGGACTCTAGCACAGATACGCAGTATTTT. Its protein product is CASGIGDSSTDTQYF.

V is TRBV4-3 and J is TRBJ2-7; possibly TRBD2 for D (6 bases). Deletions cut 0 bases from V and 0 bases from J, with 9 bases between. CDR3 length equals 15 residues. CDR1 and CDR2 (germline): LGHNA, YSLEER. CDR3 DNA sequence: TGCGCCAGCAGCCAAGAACGGGACTTCTCCTACGAGCAGTACTTC. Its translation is CASSQERDFSYEQYF.

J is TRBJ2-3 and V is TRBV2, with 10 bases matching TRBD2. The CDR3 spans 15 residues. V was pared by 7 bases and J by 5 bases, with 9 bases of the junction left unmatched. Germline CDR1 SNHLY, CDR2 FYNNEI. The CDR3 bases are TGTGCCAGCACGGTCAGCGGGAGGGTCGGAGATACGCAGTATTTT. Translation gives CASTVSGRVGDTQYF.

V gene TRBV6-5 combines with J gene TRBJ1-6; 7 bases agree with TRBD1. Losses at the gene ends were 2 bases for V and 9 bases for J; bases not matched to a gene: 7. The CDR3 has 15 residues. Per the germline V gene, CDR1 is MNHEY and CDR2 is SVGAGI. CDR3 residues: CASSYARQGGSPLHF. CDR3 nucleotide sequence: TGTGCCAGCAGTTACGCGAGACAGGGTGGTTCACCCCTCCACTTT.

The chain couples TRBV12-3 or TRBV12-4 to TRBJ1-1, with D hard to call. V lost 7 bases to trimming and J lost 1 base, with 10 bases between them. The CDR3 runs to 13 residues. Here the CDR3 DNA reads TGTGCCAGCACTTCGCCGGGGAACACTGAAGCTTTCTTT. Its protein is CASTSPGNTEAFF.

The CDR3 DNA is TGTGCCAGCAGCTCCAGGGGGAGCTACGAGCAGTACTTC. As protein: CASSSRGSYEQYF. The chain joins TRBV11-2 to TRBJ2-7; 7 bases line up with TRBD1. Trimming took 4 bases from V and 3 from J; bases not matched to a gene: 3. Looked up from germline, CDR1 is SGHAT and CDR2 is FQNNGV. The CDR3 consists of 13 residues.

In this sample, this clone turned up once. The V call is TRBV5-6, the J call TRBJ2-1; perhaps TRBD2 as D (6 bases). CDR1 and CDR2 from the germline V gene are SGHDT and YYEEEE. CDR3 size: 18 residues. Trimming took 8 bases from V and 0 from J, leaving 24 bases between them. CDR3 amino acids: CARTKGASVRSSYNEQFF. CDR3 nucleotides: TGTGCCAGAACCAAGGGCGCTAGCGTACGAAGCTCCTACAATGAGCAGTTCTTC. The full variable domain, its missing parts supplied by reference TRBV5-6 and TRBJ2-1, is DAGVTQSPTHLIKTRGQQVTLRCSPKSGHDTVSWYQQALGQGPQFIFQYYEEEERQRGNFPDRFSGHQFPNYSSELNVNALLLGDSALYLCARTKGASVRSSYNEQFFGPGTRLTVL.

CDR3 DNA: TGTGCCAGCAGTCTTGGTCCAGGGAAAGATCAGCCCCAGCATTTT. Translated, it gives CASSLGPGKDQPQHF. The chain couples TRBV28 to TRBJ1-5; D is possibly TRBD1 (5 bases). This CDR3 comprises 15 residues. Germline V gives CDR1 MDHEN, CDR2 SYDVKM. V dropped 5 bases and J dropped 5 bases, with 16 bases sitting between them.